The source of this T cell receptor (beta chain) is a study of OX40 agonist ivuxolimab in advanced cancers. Study details: Earlier treatment with anti-PD-1, anti-PD-L1 or anti-CTLA-4 was permitted, and approximately 38% had received some.

Note on this clone: Its antigen is undetermined.

The CDR3 has 13 residues. From germline, CDR1 is SNHLY and CDR2 FYNNEI. V lost 6 bases to trimming and J lost 4 bases, with 7 bases between them. Study-wide results and limits: In the 0.1 to 3.0 mg/kg range, CD4+ and CD8+ blood T cells had expanded clonally by week 6. Low normalized clonal expansion also occurred in some nonresponding patients.

The repertoire was sequenced with immunoSEQ multiplex PCR; TCRdb's copy has only in-frame clones and lacks some. The sample contains 55,000 to 85,000 clones, 86% of which appear only once. The TCR comes from an adult with an advanced solid tumor such as melanoma, head and neck, liver or kidney cancer. The sequencing here drew on CD4+ or CD8+ T cells sorted from blood, taken in a trial of the OX40 agonist ivuxolimab. The rearrangement joins TRBV2 to TRBJ2-6, with no clear D. The CDR3: CASRDSGANVLTF. The CDR3 nucleotides read TGTGCCAGCAGAGATTCAGGGGCCAACGTCCTGACTTTC.